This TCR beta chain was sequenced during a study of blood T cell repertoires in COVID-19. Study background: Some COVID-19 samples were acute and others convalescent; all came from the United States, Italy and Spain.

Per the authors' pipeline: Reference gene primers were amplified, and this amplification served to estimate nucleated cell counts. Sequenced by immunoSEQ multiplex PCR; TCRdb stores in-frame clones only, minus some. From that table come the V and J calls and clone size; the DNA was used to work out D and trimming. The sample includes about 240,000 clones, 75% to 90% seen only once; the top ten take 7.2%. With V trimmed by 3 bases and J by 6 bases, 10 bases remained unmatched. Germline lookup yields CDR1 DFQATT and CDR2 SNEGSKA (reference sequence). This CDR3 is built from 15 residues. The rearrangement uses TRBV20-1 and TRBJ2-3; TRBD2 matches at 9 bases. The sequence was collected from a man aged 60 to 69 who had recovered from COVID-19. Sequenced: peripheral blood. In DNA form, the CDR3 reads TGCAGTGCTAGTTTGCCTAGCGGGATTCCGGATACGCAGTATTTT. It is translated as CSASLPSGIPDTQYF.